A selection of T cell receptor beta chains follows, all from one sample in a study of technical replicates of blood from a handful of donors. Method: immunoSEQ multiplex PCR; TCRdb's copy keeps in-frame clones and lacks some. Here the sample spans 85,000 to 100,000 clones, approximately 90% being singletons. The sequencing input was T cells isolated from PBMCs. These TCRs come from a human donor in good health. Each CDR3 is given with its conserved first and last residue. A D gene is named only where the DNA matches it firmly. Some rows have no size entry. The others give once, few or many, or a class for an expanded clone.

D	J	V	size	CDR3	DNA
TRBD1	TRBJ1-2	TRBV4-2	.	CASSQVGDRGSGGYTF	TGTGCCAGCAGCCAAGTTGGGGACAGGGGATCGGGTGGCTACACCTTC
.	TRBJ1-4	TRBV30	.	CAWSPGVLNEKLFF	TGTGCCTGGAGTCCCGGGGTTCTTAATGAAAAACTGTTTTTT
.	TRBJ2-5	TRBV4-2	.	CASSQVLGGSGETQYF	TGTGCCAGCAGCCAAGTTTTGGGCGGTTCAGGGGAGACCCAGTACTTC
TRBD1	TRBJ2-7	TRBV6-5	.	CASSYHGQGRQYEQYF	TGTGCCAGCAGTTACCACGGACAGGGGAGACAATACGAGCAGTACTTC
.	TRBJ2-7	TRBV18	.	CASSPPGQPIEQYF	TGTGCCAGCTCACCACCCGGACAGCCTATCGAGCAGTACTTC
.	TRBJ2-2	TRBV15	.	CATLMNTGELFF	TGTGCCACCCTTATGAACACCGGGGAGCTGTTTTTT
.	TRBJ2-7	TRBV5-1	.	CASSSDGTSASYEQYF	TGCGCCAGCAGCTCGGACGGGACTTCCGCTTCCTACGAGCAGTACTTC
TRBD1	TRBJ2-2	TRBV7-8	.	CASSLGRGPGELFF	TGTGCCAGCAGCTTAGGAAGGGGGCCCGGGGAGCTGTTTTTT
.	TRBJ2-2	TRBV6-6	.	CASREDGTGELFF	TGTGCCAGCAGGGAGGACGGCACCGGGGAGCTGTTTTTT
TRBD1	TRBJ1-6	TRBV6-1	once	CASSSRDRGNSPLHF	TGTGCCAGCAGTAGCCGGGACAGGGGAAATTCACCCCTCCACTTT